One and the same sample provided the 25 T cell receptor beta chains below, sequenced in a study of spatial heterogeneity in lung cancer. TCRdb fed the 5' RACE reads into MiXCR, producing one record per CDR3 protein. The sample shows 3,000 to 4,000 distinct CDR3 sequences, roughly 28% of them seen only once. The antigens for these receptors are not known. The time point denotes: sample taken at primary tumor resection. General study results and limits: In tumors, expanded intratumoral alpha and beta TCR counts tracked mutation counts.

The source was lung tumor tissue, collected at surgery. The receptors were gathered from a male donor with early-stage non-small cell lung cancer.

This clonotype was found a few times. This beta chain came through as a stray read in a library set up for alpha chains, and its size says little. The chain employs TRBV20-1 and TRBJ2-7, with D possibly matching TRBD1 (5 bases). Germline CDR1 reads DFQATT; CDR2 reads SNEGSKA (reference sequence). The V end lost 3 bases, the J end lost 3 bases, and 18 bases lay between the germline ends. CDR3 length equals 15 residues. The CDR3 DNA follows: TGCAGTGCTAGTCCAGGGTTTTCGAAGCACTACGAGCAGTACTTC. This gives the protein CSASPGFSKHYEQYF.

This clonotype was counted at least ten times. Because the library targeted alpha chains, this beta chain is an off-target read whose size means little. The chain combines TRBV7-9 with TRBJ1-1; D is possibly TRBD1 (5 bases). The V gene's germline CDR1 is SEHNR and CDR2 FQNEAQ (reference sequence). CDR3 length: 15 residues. V was clipped by 4 bases and J by 1 base, with 13 bases between them. The CDR3 region is CASSSAWGGNTEAFF. The DNA for the CDR3 is TGTGCCAGCAGCTCCGCGTGGGGGGGGAACACTGAAGCTTTCTTT. The full variable domain, in which reference TRBV7-9 and TRBJ1-1 provide the parts outside the CDR3, is DTGVSQNPRHKITKRGQNVTFRCDPISEHNRLYWYRQTLGQGPEFLTYFQNEAQLEKSRLLSDRFSAERPKGSFSTLEIQRTEQGDSAMYLCASSSAWGGNTEAFFGQGTRLTVV.

Of note for this clonotype: Found in a library prepared for alpha chains, this beta chain is an off-target read, and its abundance has little meaning. This chain links TRBV7-2 with TRBJ2-5; 9 nucleotides align to TRBD2. The CDR3 spans 15 residues. Germline CDR1 SGHTA, CDR2 FQGNSA. Trimming cost V 6 bases and J 1 base; bases outside gene matches: 6. CDR3 protein: CASSASGATQETQYF. CDR3 bases: TGTGCCAGCAGTGCTAGCGGGGCCACCCAAGAGACCCAGTACTTC. Combining the CDR3 with reference TRBV7-2 and TRBJ2-5 gives the whole variable domain GAGVSQSPSNKVTEKGKDVELRCDPISGHTALYWYRQSLGQGLEFLIYFQGNSAPDKSGLPSDRFSAERTGGSVSTLTIQRTQQEDSAVYLCASSASGATQETQYFGPGTRLLVL.

This clonotype qualifies as medium-sized (0.01 to 0.1%). Being off target in a library aimed at alpha chains, this beta chain has a size of little meaning. This chain links TRBV9 with TRBJ1-2; no clear D gene. In germline, CDR1 is SGDLS, CDR2 YYNGEE. V was cut by 0 bases and J by 3 bases, with 9 bases left in between. The CDR3 covers 14 residues. The CDR3 spells CASSVADEDYGYTF. The CDR3 DNA follows: TGTGCCAGCAGCGTAGCTGACGAGGACTATGGCTACACCTTC.

This clonotype showed up many times. A library made for alpha chains picked up this beta chain off target, so its size means little. The chain links TRBV20-1 to TRBJ1-1, with 9 bases fitting TRBD1. The CDR3 runs to 14 residues. V shed 5 bases and J 9 bases; nucleotides not matched to a gene: 13. Germline V lookup: CDR1 DFQATT, CDR2 SNEGSKA (reference sequence). This CDR3 reads CSADSGTGTKKAFF. CDR3 coding DNA: TGCAGTGCTGACTCCGGGACAGGGACTAAGAAAGCTTTCTTT.

To note about this clonotype: This beta chain is an off-target read within a library intended for alpha chains, so its frequency means little. The chain uses TRBV20-1 and TRBJ2-3; D call uncertain. Germline V gives CDR1 DFQATT, CDR2 SNEGSKA (reference sequence). With 1 base removed from V and 1 base from J, the gap between germline ends came to 6 bases. The CDR3 runs 13 residues. The DNA for the CDR3 is TGCAGTGCTAGAGTGTCGGGCACAGATACGCAGTATTTT. It is translated as CSARVSGTDTQYF.

As concerns this clonotype: This beta chain is off target for a library built for alpha chains, so its abundance means little. Here the CDR3 reads CASSQTSGSTYNEQFF. DNA of the CDR3: TGTGCCAGCAGCCAGACTAGCGGGAGCACCTACAATGAGCAGTTCTTC. The V gene is TRBV14, the J gene TRBJ2-1; TRBD2 matches at 12 bases. J was trimmed by 2 bases and V by 3 bases; bases with no gene match: 2. The CDR3 covers 16 residues. Germline V lookup: CDR1 SGHDN, CDR2 FVKESK.

This clonotype was picked up many times. This beta chain appears as a stray read in a library generated for alpha chains; its size is not informative. The chain has TRBV7-8 and TRBJ1-1; unclear D gene. The CDR3 is 16 amino acids. Germline V gene data show CDR1 as SGHVS and CDR2 as FQNEAQ. Deletions cut 1 base from V and 6 bases from J, with 18 bases between. CDR3 nucleotide sequence: TGTGCCAGCAGCTTAGTAGGCTTTGGGCCCGTGGCTGAAGCTTTCTTT. This codes for CASSLVGFGPVAEAFF.

This clonotype is medium-sized by share. With the library built for alpha chains, this beta chain is off target and its frequency is not meaningful. The V and J genes are TRBV18 and TRBJ1-5; D unclear. CDR3 length: 15 residues. The germline V and J ends were trimmed by 2 bases and 10 bases, with 18 bases remaining between them. Germline assignment: CDR1 KGHSH and CDR2 LQKENI. The CDR3 DNA reads TGTGCCAGCTCACCAGGAGTTCAAGGGTCGGGTCCCCAGCATTTT. Translation gives CASSPGVQGSGPQHF. The full variable domain, rest sourced from reference TRBV18 and TRBJ1-5, is NAGVMQNPRHLVRRRGQEARLRCSPMKGHSHVYWYRQLPEEGLKFMVYLQKENIIDESGMPKERFSAEFPKEGPSILRIQQVVRGDSAAYFCASSPGVQGSGPQHFGDGTRLSIL.

Comments on this clonotype: As an off-target read in a library built for alpha chains, this beta chain has a frequency of little significance. The chain is built from TRBV14 and TRBJ2-5; D is undetermined. Germline V gene lookup returns CDR1 SGHDN and CDR2 FVKESK. The CDR3 totals 12 residues. Trimming took off 3 bases at V and 0 bases at J, with 2 bases between the two ends. The CDR3 reads CASSHYQETQYF. CDR3 DNA sequence: TGTGCCAGCAGCCACTACCAAGAGACCCAGTACTTC. Using reference TRBV14 and TRBJ2-5 for the parts outside the CDR3, the full variable domain is EAGVTQFPSHSVIEKGQTVTLRCDPISGHDNLYWYRRVMGKEIKFLLHFVKESKQDESGMPNNRFLAERTGGTYSTLKVQPAELEDSGVYFCASSHYQETQYFGPGTRLLVL.

This clonotype was found a few times. In a library made to pick up alpha chains, this beta chain is a stray read with a size that means little. This rearrangement joins TRBV29-1 to TRBJ2-5; perhaps TRBD1 as D (7 bases). Per the germline V gene, CDR1 is SQVTM and CDR2 is ANQGSEA. V lost 6 bases and J 1 base, leaving 9 bases between the germline ends. The CDR3 consists of 12 residues. The CDR3 nucleotides read TGCAGCGTCAGGGGGGTCCAAGAGACCCAGTACTTC. This sequence encodes CSVRGVQETQYF.

Points on this clonotype: The size of this beta chain means little, since it is a stray read in a library made for alpha chains. V and J are TRBV28 and TRBJ1-2, with 7 positions matching TRBD1. Germline V gene data show CDR1 as MDHEN and CDR2 as SYDVKM. The CDR3 has 15 residues. The V gene end was trimmed by 6 bases and the J gene end by 2 bases; junction bases not matched to a gene: 9. CDR3 in DNA: TGTGCCAGCAGCAGGGGGGGCGCTTCCAACTATGGCTACACCTTC. Translated: CASSRGGASNYGYTF.

This clonotype is judged medium-sized (0.01 to 0.1%). This beta chain is a stray sequence in a library constructed for alpha chains; its clone size is not meaningful. The rearrangement links TRBV29-1 to TRBJ2-1, with no clear D. With 3 bases removed from V and 3 bases from J, the gap between germline ends came to 3 bases. The CDR3 is 11 residues long. Germline assignment: CDR1 SQVTM and CDR2 ANQGSEA. The CDR3 bases are TGCAGCGTTGAGCGCTACAATGAGCAGTTCTTC. Translating gives CSVERYNEQFF.

Relative to its sample, this clonotype is medium-sized (0.01 to 0.1%). This beta chain is a stray sequence in a library constructed for alpha chains; its clone size is not meaningful. The chain uses TRBV6-6 and TRBJ1-1, with 9 bases aligning to TRBD1. The CDR3 totals 14 residues. V shed 5 bases, J shed 7 bases, and the junction held 8 bases outside the gene matches. In germline, CDR1 is MNHNY, CDR2 SVGAGI (reference sequence). CDR3 nucleotide sequence: TGTGCCAGCAGTCAACAGGGGGCCGGTTTTGAAGCTTTCTTT. The encoded protein is CASSQQGAGFEAFF.

About this clonotype: Because the library targeted alpha chains, this beta chain is an off-target read whose size means little. J is TRBJ2-4 and V is TRBV20-1; the D gene is possibly TRBD2 (5 bases). Trimming stripped 6 bases from V and 1 base from J, with 10 bases between. Germline CDR1 DFQATT, CDR2 SNEGSKA (reference sequence). The CDR3 extends over 13 amino acids. The CDR3 reads CSARARAKNIQYF. CDR3 DNA sequence: TGCAGTGCGAGGGCTAGGGCCAAAAACATTCAGTACTTC.

By its share, this clonotype is medium-sized (0.01 to 0.1%). This beta chain came through as a stray read in a library set up for alpha chains, and its size says little. The chain recombines TRBV18 with TRBJ1-1; D call uncertain. In germline, CDR1 is KGHSH, CDR2 LQKENI. The CDR3 runs to 13 residues. V lost 3 bases and J 6 bases, leaving 11 bases between the germline ends. The CDR3, as DNA: TGTGCCAGCTCACCGGCGGGAAGCGCTGAAGCTTTCTTT. Protein sequence: CASSPAGSAEAFF.

This clonotype was found many times. This beta chain is a stray sequence in a library constructed for alpha chains; its clone size is not meaningful. The V gene is TRBV30, the J gene TRBJ2-7; tentatively, D is TRBD1 (6 bases). Trimming removed 3 bases at V and 0 bases at J, with 9 bases between. Germline CDR1 reads GTSNPN; CDR2 reads SVGIG (reference sequence). The CDR3 extends over 13 amino acids. CDR3 region: CAWSRQASYEQYV. The CDR3 nucleotides read TGTGCCTGGAGCAGACAGGCCTCCTACGAGCAGTACGTC.

On this clonotype itself: A library made for alpha chains picked up this beta chain off target, so its size means little. The V call is TRBV28, the J call TRBJ2-2; D unresolved. The CDR3 covers 14 residues. The V end was cut by 6 bases, the J end by 0 bases, with 8 bases between. Germline lookup yields CDR1 MDHEN and CDR2 SYDVKM. CDR3 bases: TGTGCCAGCAGCCTGCCCCCGAACACCGGGGAGCTGTTTTTT. Translation: CASSLPPNTGELFF.

In its sample, this clonotype is medium-sized (0.01 to 0.1%). Because this beta chain is a stray read in a library intended to capture alpha chains, its abundance should not be given much weight. The V gene is TRBV14, the J gene TRBJ2-2; D remains unclear. The germline gives CDR1 SGHDN, CDR2 FVKESK. The V end was cut by 2 bases, the J end by 5 bases, with 15 bases between. This CDR3 is 16 amino acids long. The CDR3 sequence is CASSQFGRDLTGELFF. The CDR3 DNA is TGTGCCAGCAGCCAATTCGGCCGAGATTTAACCGGGGAGCTGTTTTTT.

This clonotype was observed a few times. This beta chain turned up in a library designed for alpha chains; as an off-target read, its abundance says little. The chain carries TRBV5-4 and TRBJ2-3; no clear D gene. The germline V and J ends were trimmed by 4 bases and 4 bases, with 10 bases remaining between them. This CDR3 has 13 amino acids. The germline V gene has CDR1 SGHNT and CDR2 YYREEE (reference sequence). CDR3 amino acids: CASSPLGADTQYF. CDR3 DNA sequence: TGTGCCAGCAGCCCCCTCGGCGCAGATACGCAGTATTTT. Looking up the rest from reference TRBV5-4 and TRBJ2-3 gives the full variable domain: ETGVTQSPTHLIKTRGQQVTLRCSSQSGHNTVSWYQQALGQGPQFIFQYYREEENGRGNFPPRFSGLQFPNYSSELNVNALELDDSALYLCASSPLGADTQYFGPGTRLTVL.

By share, this clonotype counts as large. This beta chain lies outside the target of a library built for alpha chains; its clone size means little. V gene TRBV5-1 combines with J gene TRBJ1-1; D is ambiguous. Trimming left V 2 bases short and J 3 bases short, with 11 bases between. The CDR3 loop spans 14 amino acids. Looked up from germline, CDR1 is SGHRS and CDR2 is YFSETQ. For the CDR3, the DNA is TGCGCCAGCAGCTTCACTTCTGGGGACACTGAAGCTTTCTTT. Translating gives CASSFTSGDTEAFF. Filled out from reference TRBV5-1 and TRBJ1-1, the complete variable domain reads KAGVTQTPRYLIKTRGQQVTLSCSPISGHRSVSWYQQTPGQGLQFLFEYFSETQRNKGNFPGRFSGRQFSNSRSEMNVSTLELGDSALYLCASSFTSGDTEAFFGQGTRLTVV.

This clonotype was observed many times. Being off target in a library aimed at alpha chains, this beta chain has a size of little meaning. The chain joins TRBV5-1 to TRBJ1-3; D is perhaps TRBD1 (5 bases). Deletions cut 5 bases from V and 0 bases from J, with 9 bases between. Germline CDR1 reads SGHRS; CDR2 reads YFSETQ. The CDR3 sequence is 14 residues long. CDR3 sequence (DNA): TGCGCCAGCAGGCCCGGGACCTCTGGAAACACCATATATTTT. Translating gives CASRPGTSGNTIYF.

This clonotype is classed as medium-sized. Since the library was made to target alpha chains, this beta chain is a stray read and its abundance is not meaningful. The chain joins TRBV10-1 to TRBJ2-7, with 7 bases identical to TRBD1. The CDR3 consists of 14 residues. J lost 3 bases, V lost 3 bases, and 5 bases had no gene match. CDR1 and CDR2 from the germline V gene are WNHNN and SYGVQD (reference sequence). CDR3 protein: CASSDGTESYEQYF. Here the CDR3 DNA reads TGCGCCAGCAGTGACGGGACAGAGAGCTACGAGCAGTACTTC.

Judged by abundance, this clonotype is medium-sized. A library made for alpha chains picked up this beta chain off target, so its size means little. The chain has TRBV12-3 or TRBV12-4 and TRBJ1-5, with D uncertain. The V gene lost 8 bases and the J gene lost 1 base, with 18 bases spanning the gap. The CDR3 contains 16 residues. CDR3 in amino acids: CASGTTGEGSNQPQHF. The CDR3 region has the DNA TGTGCCAGCGGCACCACGGGCGAGGGAAGCAATCAGCCCCAGCATTTT.

This clonotype counts as medium-sized. Since the library was made to target alpha chains, this beta chain is a stray read and its abundance is not meaningful. The V and J genes are TRBV20-1 and TRBJ2-3, with 14 bases fitting TRBD2. The V gene end was trimmed by 0 bases and the J gene end by 5 bases; junction bases not matched to a gene: 13. This CDR3 has 19 residues. Germline lookup yields CDR1 DFQATT and CDR2 SNEGSKA (reference sequence). CDR3 coding DNA: TGCAGTGCTAGAGATTTTTTTGGACTAGCGGGGGGATTGGTAGATACGCAGTATTTT. Its translation is CSARDFFGLAGGLVDTQYF.